This passage covers 30 T cell receptor beta chains from one sample sequenced in a study of CD8+ T cells in alopecia areata listed by TCRdb under 2018. Preparation of the library involved the immunoSEQ multiplex PCR assay. For TCR sequencing, RNA was extracted from every sample and reverse transcribed into cDNA to serve as template. Here the immuneACCESS table is served through TCRdb, limited to in-frame sequences with V and J called. Missing clones are a known gap in these copies; in checked studies unresolved V genes cover under half, and the rest lacks a known reason. Across this sample there are 110,000 or so clones, with less than 70% seen only once. The top ten constitute around 3.4% of the sample. Explained via the paper, the time point label denotes: less than 30 weeks on oral tofacitinib. Read against the paper, the sample's treatment or condition label means: oral pan-JAK inhibitor, 5-10 mg twice daily.

Sample: CD4+ T cells sorted from blood, taken at week 24, from a patient treated with tofacitinib. Receptors were obtained from a human donor with alopecia areata.

The V gene is TRBV29-1, the J gene TRBJ2-4, with 9 positions matching TRBD2. The V segment lost 6 bases and the J segment 6 bases; nucleotides outside the gene matches: 12. The CDR3 is 15 residues long. Looked up from germline, CDR1 is SQVTM and CDR2 is ANQGSEA. CDR3 DNA sequence: TGCAGCGTGATGAGGGGAGCGGGGGGATTAAACATTCAGTACTTC. This encodes CSVMRGAGGLNIQYF.

The CDR3, as DNA: TGTGCCACCAGCAAGAGAGCGGGGTATGGCTACACCTTC. This translates into CATSKRAGYGYTF. V and J are TRBV15 and TRBJ1-2, with D unresolved. V lost 4 bases to trimming and J lost 5 bases, with 11 bases between them. Germline V lookup: CDR1 LNHNV, CDR2 YYDKDF (reference sequence). CDR3 length: 13 amino acids.

This clone has only a few counts. The J gene is TRBJ2-5, the V gene TRBV2; either TRBD1 or TRBD2 may fit D (5 bases each). This CDR3 is 14 amino acids long. Trimming took 6 bases from V and 2 from J, leaving 13 bases between them. Germline-derived CDR1 and CDR2 are SNHLY and FYNNEI. The CDR3 spells CASSNRDAQETQYF. CDR3 nucleotide sequence: TGTGCCAGCAGCAACCGGGACGCACAAGAGACCCAGTACTTC. The full variable domain, completed using reference TRBV2 and TRBJ2-5, is EPEVTQTPSHQVTQMGQEVILRCVPISNHLYFYWYRQILGQKVEFLVSFYNNEISEKSEIFDDQFSVERPDGSNFTLKIRSTKLEDSAMYFCASSNRDAQETQYFGPGTRLLVL.

This clone has only a few counts. This chain joins TRBV13 and TRBJ2-7, with D possibly called TRBD1 or TRBD2 (6 bases each). The germline V and J ends were trimmed by 5 bases and 7 bases, with 21 bases remaining between them. This CDR3 has 15 amino acids. CDR1 and CDR2 from the germline V gene are PRHDT and FYEKMQ (reference sequence). CDR3 region: CASSRGGTSLWEQYF. The DNA of the CDR3 is TGTGCCAGCAGCAGAGGGGGGACCTCGCTTTGGGAGCAGTACTTC.

This chain links TRBV20-1 with TRBJ2-5; D ambiguous. Germline-derived CDR1 and CDR2 are DFQATT and SNEGSKA (reference sequence). The CDR3 is made up of 11 amino acids. Trimming pared 3 bases from V and 5 bases from J, leaving 7 bases between. This CDR3 is CSARVGETQYF. In nucleotides, the CDR3 is TGCAGTGCTAGGGTTGGGGAGACCCAGTACTTC.

The V and J genes are TRBV11-2 and TRBJ2-3, with D possibly TRBD2 on 5 matching bases. Germline V gene data show CDR1 as SGHAT and CDR2 as FQNNGV. This CDR3 has 14 residues. Trimming stripped 4 bases from V and 4 bases from J, with 12 bases between. In DNA, the CDR3 is TGTGCCAGCAGCTCGAGGGTCGGGTCAGATACGCAGTATTTT. Translating it yields CASSSRVGSDTQYF.

This chain joins TRBV5-1 and TRBJ1-6; the match to TRBD1 covers 8 bases. The V gene's germline CDR1 is SGHRS and CDR2 YFSETQ. There are 15 residues in the CDR3. V shed 4 bases, J shed 8 bases, and the junction held 8 bases outside the gene matches. The CDR3 nucleotides are TGCGCCAGCAGCAAGAACGGACAGGGTGATTCACCCCTCCACTTT. Its protein is CASSKNGQGDSPLHF.

This rearrangement joins TRBV11-2 to TRBJ1-5; D ambiguous. Germline CDR1 reads SGHAT; CDR2 reads FQNNGV. CDR3 length equals 16 residues. Trimming took off 4 bases at V and 3 bases at J, with 16 bases between the two ends. In nucleotides, the CDR3 is TGTGCCAGCAGCTCGGGCCAGGTCACGACCAATCAGCCCCAGCATTTT. Translated: CASSSGQVTTNQPQHF.

This chain connects TRBV4-1 to TRBJ1-5, with 7 bases lining up with TRBD1. V gave up 1 base and J gave up 5 bases; unmatched junction bases: 11. The CDR3 runs 17 residues. The germline V gene has CDR1 MGHRA and CDR2 YSYEKL. The CDR3 DNA follows: TGCGCCAGCAGCCAAGGGGATGGACAGGCTCTTCATCAGCCCCAGCATTTT. It translates to CASSQGDGQALHQPQHF.

There are a few counts of this clone. The V and J genes are TRBV19 and TRBJ2-4; D unresolved. CDR3 length equals 16 residues. CDR1 LNHDA and CDR2 SQIVND come from the germline V gene (reference sequence). V lost 4 bases and J 7 bases, leaving 20 bases between the germline ends. CDR3 protein: CASSTPSLKEGNIQYF. CDR3 in DNA: TGTGCCAGTAGTACCCCGTCGCTCAAGGAAGGGAACATTCAGTACTTC.

The V gene is TRBV2, the J gene TRBJ2-3; D uncertain. The CDR3 has 15 amino acids. V shed 3 bases and J shed 4 bases, with 14 bases lying between them. The germline V gene has CDR1 SNHLY and CDR2 FYNNEI. CDR3 in DNA: TGTGCCAGCAGTGATCCGGTGGGCGTGGCAGATACGCAGTATTTT. As protein: CASSDPVGVADTQYF.

This chain joins TRBV30 and TRBJ1-6, with 7 nucleotides matching TRBD1. Looked up from germline, CDR1 is GTSNPN and CDR2 is SVGIG (reference sequence). V shed 2 bases and J 8 bases; nucleotides not matched to a gene: 9. The CDR3 is 15 amino acids. CDR3 sequence reads: CAWSQRDSYHSPLHF. CDR3 nucleotides: TGTGCCTGGAGTCAGCGGGACAGTTACCATTCACCCCTCCACTTT.

V is TRBV4-2 and J is TRBJ2-7; D not certain. Between the trimmed V and J ends, which lost 0 bases and 6 bases, there was a span of 9 bases. This CDR3 contains 13 residues. The germline gives CDR1 LGHNA, CDR2 YNFKEQ. As DNA, the CDR3 is TGTGCCAGCAGCCAAGACCAAATAGGCGAGCAGTACTTC. Its translation: CASSQDQIGEQYF.

This chain links TRBV29-1 with TRBJ1-1, with TRBD1 as a possible D gene (6 bases). Germline lookup yields CDR1 SQVTM and CDR2 ANQGSEA. V was clipped by 3 bases and J by 1 base, with 18 bases between them. CDR3 length: 16 residues. CDR3 coding DNA: TGCAGCGTTGAGGGGATCGGGGGCGCTTGGAACACTGAAGCTTTCTTT. Translated: CSVEGIGGAWNTEAFF. Variable domain in full (rest from reference TRBV29-1 and TRBJ1-1): SAVISQKPSRDICQRGTSLTIQCQVDSQVTMMFWYRQQPGQSLTLIATANQGSEATYESGFVIDKFPISRPNLTFSTLTVSNMSPEDSSIYLCSVEGIGGAWNTEAFFGQGTRLTVV.

The chain has TRBV4-3 and TRBJ2-2; no firm D call. Trimming pared 4 bases from V and 3 bases from J, leaving 12 bases between. CDR1 is LGHNA, CDR2 YSLEER, per germline. The CDR3 totals 15 residues. CDR3 coding DNA: TGCGCCAGCAGCCTCTGGCAGGCCGACACCGGGGAGCTGTTTTTT. Its protein is CASSLWQADTGELFF.

V is TRBV30 and J is TRBJ1-6; tentatively, D is TRBD1 (5 bases). CDR1 and CDR2 from the germline V gene are GTSNPN and SVGIG (reference sequence). The V end lost 0 bases, the J end lost 8 bases, and 11 bases lay between the germline ends. The CDR3 loop spans 14 amino acids. The CDR3 DNA follows: TGTGCCTGGAGTGTACGCGGGACCTATTCACCCCTCCACTTT. Its translation is CAWSVRGTYSPLHF. The whole variable domain, filled in from reference TRBV30 and TRBJ1-6, reads SQTIHQWPATLVQPVGSPLSLECTVEGTSNPNLYWYRQAAGRGLQLLFYSVGIGQISSEVPQNLSASRPQDRQFILSSKKLLLSDSGFYLCAWSVRGTYSPLHFGNGTRLTVT.

The chain combines TRBV7-2 with TRBJ2-4; TRBD1 aligns across 8 bases. The trim removed 1 base at V and 7 bases at J, leaving 6 bases unmatched. The CDR3 has 15 amino acids. CDR1 SGHTA and CDR2 FQGNSA come from the germline V gene. The CDR3 DNA reads as TGTGCCAGCAGCTTAGAGGCAGGGGGCCGGAACATTCAGTACTTC. Amino acids: CASSLEAGGRNIQYF.

With respect to this clone: The sample holds other DNA sequences that translate to the same CDR3. This sequence joins TRBV5-1 and TRBJ2-5; no clear D. Trimming left V 2 bases short and J 1 base short, with 0 bases between. CDR3 length: 11 residues. Germline V gene sequence: CDR1 SGHRS, CDR2 YFSETQ. CDR3 sequence: CASSFQETQYF. The CDR3, as DNA: TGCGCCAGCAGCTTCCAAGAGACCCAGTACTTC.

The CDR3 coding sequence is TGTGCCAGCAGCCCTCCATGGACAGGGGGCACTGAAGCTTTCTTT. Translating it yields CASSPPWTGGTEAFF. This rearrangement joins TRBV9 to TRBJ1-1; 10 bases are shared with TRBD1. Unmatched junction bases numbered 7, after V lost 4 bases and J lost 4 bases. This CDR3 region has 15 residues. The germline gives CDR1 SGDLS, CDR2 YYNGEE.

The chain links TRBV4-1 to TRBJ1-4, with a possible D match to TRBD1 (5 bases). The germline V gene encodes CDR1 MGHRA and CDR2 YSYEKL. Trimming took off 1 base at V and 6 bases at J, with 9 bases between the two ends. The CDR3 has 14 residues. The CDR3 nucleotides are TGCGCCAGCAGCCAAGGGCAGGGAGATGAAAAACTGTTTTTT. Translating gives CASSQGQGDEKLFF.

The chain carries TRBV23-1 and TRBJ1-3; D may be TRBD1 (5 bases). TRBV23-1 is an ORF, and what it does is uncertain. Trimming left V 4 bases short and J 1 base short, with 20 bases between. The CDR3 length is 18 residues. The chain's CDR3 is CASSLLVGAGRSGNTIYF. The CDR3 DNA follows: TGCGCCAGCAGTCTTCTCGTTGGGGCGGGGAGGTCTGGAAACACCATATATTTT.

This clone was seen a single time. The chain couples TRBV30 to TRBJ1-1; D may be TRBD1 (5 bases). The CDR3 sequence is 12 residues long. Germline-derived CDR1 and CDR2 are GTSNPN and SVGIG (reference sequence). V lost 5 bases, J lost 6 bases, and 13 bases lay in between. The CDR3 sequence: CAWGAPRAEAFF. The DNA for the CDR3 is TGTGCCTGGGGGGCACCAAGGGCTGAAGCTTTCTTT.

This clone has a handful of counts. The chain joins TRBV30 to TRBJ1-1; no definite D call. Germline-derived CDR1 and CDR2 are GTSNPN and SVGIG (reference sequence). V lost 4 bases, J lost 5 bases, and 14 bases lay in between. CDR3 length: 13 amino acids. The DNA for the CDR3 is TGTGCCTGGAACCGAGAGGGCGGGACTGAAGCTTTCTTT. Protein product: CAWNREGGTEAFF. The complete variable domain, with remaining parts taken from reference TRBV30 and TRBJ1-1, reads SQTIHQWPATLVQPVGSPLSLECTVEGTSNPNLYWYRQAAGRGLQLLFYSVGIGQISSEVPQNLSASRPQDRQFILSSKKLLLSDSGFYLCAWNREGGTEAFFGQGTRLTVV.

The chain carries TRBV27 and TRBJ1-2; D not certain. This CDR3 is built from 15 residues. V shed 6 bases and J shed 8 bases, with 22 bases lying between them. Germline CDR1 reads MNHEY; CDR2 reads SMNVEV (reference sequence). CDR3 DNA sequence: TGTGCCAGCAGCCCTCGGCCCGAACCCTCTGGAGGCTACACCTTC. Protein: CASSPRPEPSGGYTF.

This clone was recorded only once. J is TRBJ2-5 and V is TRBV29-1; D may correspond to TRBD1 or TRBD2 (5 bases each). The CDR3 contains 13 residues. Germline V gene sequence: CDR1 SQVTM, CDR2 ANQGSEA. Trimming left V 3 bases short and J 3 bases short, with 11 bases between. The CDR3, as DNA: TGCAGCGTTGAGCGGGCAGGGAAAGAGACCCAGTACTTC. Translating gives CSVERAGKETQYF.

The chain employs TRBV19 and TRBJ2-1, with D tentatively TRBD2 (6 bases). The CDR3 is 14 residues long. V lost 3 bases to trimming and J lost 4 bases, with 10 bases between them. The germline gives CDR1 LNHDA, CDR2 SQIVND (reference sequence). The CDR3 bases are TGTGCCAGTAGTATCAAAAGCGGGTACAATGAGCAGTTCTTC. Protein product: CASSIKSGYNEQFF.

The chain carries TRBV9 and TRBJ2-3; D might be TRBD2 (5 bases). The CDR3 is made up of 18 amino acids. CDR1 is SGDLS and CDR2 is YYNGEE in the germline V gene. V was shortened by 2 bases and J by 0 bases, with 19 bases between the two germline ends. The CDR3 sequence is CASSVGTLDSPSTDTQYF. The CDR3 bases are TGTGCCAGCAGCGTGGGAACACTGGACTCACCAAGCACAGATACGCAGTATTTT.

This clone was detected only a few times. The V gene is TRBV19, the J gene TRBJ2-7, with 7 bases lining up with TRBD1. The V segment lost 4 bases and the J segment 3 bases; nucleotides outside the gene matches: 6. From germline, CDR1 is LNHDA and CDR2 SQIVND (reference sequence). The CDR3 contains 14 residues. In DNA, the CDR3 is TGTGCCAGTAGTAAGGACAGGCAAAACTACGAGCAGTACTTC. It translates to CASSKDRQNYEQYF.

The genes are TRBV30 and TRBJ1-6; D gene uncertain. CDR1 and CDR2 from the germline V gene are GTSNPN and SVGIG (reference sequence). This CDR3 region has 13 residues. The V end lost 2 bases, the J end lost 8 bases, and 10 bases lay between the germline ends. CDR3 DNA: TGTGCCTGGAGTCCACGGCTGGATTCACCCCTCCACTTT. The encoded protein is CAWSPRLDSPLHF.

V is TRBV29-1 and J is TRBJ1-1; 10 bases are shared with TRBD1. The germline gives CDR1 SQVTM, CDR2 ANQGSEA. This CDR3 spans 12 amino acids. V lost 7 bases to trimming and J lost 7 bases; unmatched junction nucleotides: 6. CDR3 nucleotide sequence: TGCAGCGCTCGGGACAGGGGCAGTGAAGCTTTCTTT. Translation: CSARDRGSEAFF.